These 11 T cell receptor beta chains share one sample of origin, sequenced in a study of cytomegalovirus exposure and HLA in healthy donors. Sequenced by immunoSEQ multiplex PCR; TCRdb stores in-frame clones only, minus some. The sample yields about 130,000 clones, roughly nine tenths seen once. The sample taken for sequencing was PBMCs. These receptors came from a woman aged 18-30 years in good health and CMV-seronegative.

The table lists this clone with a count of one. J is TRBJ2-2 and V is TRBV5-1; TRBD1 matches at 8 bases. The CDR3 runs 15 residues. V shed 0 bases and J 5 bases; nucleotides not matched to a gene: 3. Per the germline V gene, CDR1 is SGHRS and CDR2 is YFSETQ. The CDR3 DNA is TGCGCCAGCAGCTTGGGAGGACAGGGAACCGGGGAGCTGTTTTTT. It specifies CASSLGGQGTGELFF.

The chain recombines TRBV5-1 with TRBJ1-2; 9 bases agree with TRBD1. This CDR3 is built from 13 residues. Germline CDR1 SGHRS, CDR2 YFSETQ. The ends lost 6 bases at V and 3 bases at J; junction bases unmatched: 3. The chain's CDR3 is CASNTGGDYGYTF. DNA of the CDR3: TGCGCCAGCAACACAGGGGGCGACTATGGCTACACCTTC.

This clone rates as medium-sized. The chain joins TRBV2 to TRBJ1-6; D might be TRBD1 (5 bases). The CDR3 loop spans 13 amino acids. Germline V lookup: CDR1 SNHLY, CDR2 FYNNEI. V was clipped by 6 bases and J by 6 bases, with 9 bases between them. In nucleotides, the CDR3 is TGTGCCAGCAGAGACAGTAGTAATTCACCCCTCCACTTT. Translating gives CASRDSSNSPLHF.

The J gene is TRBJ2-1, the V gene TRBV7-9; 10 nucleotides match TRBD1. The CDR3 is 16 residues long. Germline trimming cut 5 bases from V and 9 bases from J; bases unmatched to any gene: 13. Germline CDR1 SEHNR, CDR2 FQNEAQ (reference sequence). CDR3 sequence reads: CASSSRDRGFDGEQFF. The CDR3 DNA follows: TGTGCCAGCAGCAGCAGGGACAGGGGATTTGACGGTGAGCAGTTCTTC.

The rearrangement uses TRBV11-2 and TRBJ1-1, with 9 bases identical to TRBD1. The CDR3 extends over 14 amino acids. The V and J ends lost 6 bases and 10 bases, in that order; junction bases with no gene match: 12. Germline assignment: CDR1 SGHAT and CDR2 FQNNGV. The CDR3 loop reads CASSQQGAGQSAFF. The DNA for the CDR3 is TGTGCCAGCAGTCAACAGGGGGCTGGTCAGTCAGCTTTCTTT.

The gene calls are TRBV4-1 and TRBJ1-5; D perhaps matches TRBD1 (6 bases). The CDR3 consists of 15 residues. Germline V lookup: CDR1 MGHRA, CDR2 YSYEKL. The V and J ends lost 5 bases and 3 bases respectively, with 14 bases between them. The CDR3 region is CASSESWGLNQPQHF. The CDR3 bases are TGCGCCAGCAGCGAGTCGTGGGGGCTCAATCAGCCCCAGCATTTT.

The chain combines TRBV7-9 with TRBJ2-7; D gene uncertain. V was shortened by 1 base and J by 2 bases, with 9 bases between the two germline ends. Germline V gene sequence: CDR1 SEHNR, CDR2 FQNEAQ (reference sequence). The CDR3 has 14 amino acids. In nucleotides, the CDR3 is TGTGCCAGCAGCTTAGACAGCTATACCTACGAGCAGTACTTC. Amino acid sequence: CASSLDSYTYEQYF. The complete variable domain, with remaining parts taken from reference TRBV7-9 and TRBJ2-7, reads DTGVSQNPRHKITKRGQNVTFRCDPISEHNRLYWYRQTLGQGPEFLTYFQNEAQLEKSRLLSDRFSAERPKGSFSTLEIQRTEQGDSAMYLCASSLDSYTYEQYFGPGTRLTVT.

The V call is TRBV2, the J call TRBJ1-3; weak D call: TRBD1 (5 bases). CDR1 is SNHLY, CDR2 FYNNEI, per germline. The CDR3 consists of 13 residues. V was cut by 11 bases and J by 8 bases, with 19 bases left in between. The CDR3 sequence: CARQLGLTDTIYF. The CDR3 region has the DNA TGTGCCCGCCAACTGGGACTCACTGACACCATATATTTT.

The J gene is TRBJ1-1, the V gene TRBV10-2, with TRBD1 identical over 8 bases. The CDR3 has 16 amino acids. With 7 bases clipped from V and 4 bases from J, the junction kept 14 bases outside the gene matches. CDR1 and CDR2 from the germline V gene are WSHSY and SAAADI. The DNA of the CDR3 is TGCGCCAGCAACCCTATCCAGGGGGCAGGTGGCACTGAAGCTTTCTTT. This encodes CASNPIQGAGGTEAFF.

J is TRBJ2-5 and V is TRBV18, with a tentative D call TRBD1 (5 bases). Trimming cost V 0 bases and J 5 bases, with 10 bases left between them. CDR1 KGHSH and CDR2 LQKENI come from the germline V gene. CDR3 length: 14 amino acids. CDR3 DNA: TGTGCCAGCTCACCACCGGCAGGGCAGGAGACCCAGTACTTC. It translates to CASSPPAGQETQYF.

This clone was observed once. The rearrangement uses TRBV28 and TRBJ1-5, with D unresolved. Trimming shortened V by 2 bases and J by 4 bases, and 12 bases separated the two germline ends. CDR1 and CDR2 from the germline V gene are MDHEN and SYDVKM. CDR3 length: 15 amino acids. The CDR3 nucleotides are TGTGCCAGCAGTTTAGAGGGTCGGTTGAATCAGCCCCAGCATTTT. Its translation is CASSLEGRLNQPQHF.